Listed here are 3 T cell receptor beta chains from one sample, sequenced in a study of cytomegalovirus exposure and HLA in healthy donors (TCRdb year 2017). The method behind the library was the immunoSEQ multiplex PCR assay. For the multiplex PCR, a mixture combining 60 forward primers for TCR Vbeta segments and 13 reverse primers for TCR Jbeta segments was used. Held by TCRdb, this immuneACCESS table contains in-frame sequences only and omits some clones. Under half of the omission traces to an unresolved V gene where checked; the cause of the rest is unknown. Counted in this sample were 200,000 to 250,000 clones; roughly 80% of them appeared once. About 0.2% of the sample is held by the ten biggest clonotypes. The sequenced sample consisted of PBMCs. All receptors derive from a girl aged 2 to 10 in good health and CMV-seronegative.

V gene TRBV19 combines with J gene TRBJ2-7, with 7 bases identical to TRBD2. Germline V gives CDR1 LNHDA, CDR2 SQIVND (reference sequence). The CDR3 is made up of 13 amino acids. The junction had 3 bases not matched to a gene; V was cut back by 5 bases and J by 2 bases. In nucleotides, the CDR3 is TGTGCCAGTAGTGCGGGAGCGGCCTACGAGCAGTACTTC. This codes for CASSAGAAYEQYF.

The V call is TRBV7-9, the J call TRBJ2-7; D gene unclear. Germline V CDR1 and CDR2: SEHNR, FQNEAQ (reference sequence). There are 11 residues in the CDR3. V was pared by 5 bases and J by 6 bases, with 8 bases between. The CDR3 is CASSRGAEQYF. The CDR3 DNA is TGTGCCAGCAGCCGAGGTGCCGAGCAGTACTTC. The full variable domain, completed using reference TRBV7-9 and TRBJ2-7, is DTGVSQNPRHKITKRGQNVTFRCDPISEHNRLYWYRQTLGQGPEFLTYFQNEAQLEKSRLLSDRFSAERPKGSFSTLEIQRTEQGDSAMYLCASSRGAEQYFGPGTRLTVT.

This rearrangement joins TRBV5-4 to TRBJ2-7; 14 bases match TRBD2. This CDR3 is built from 15 residues. Germline V CDR1 and CDR2: SGHNT, YYREEE (reference sequence). V dropped 4 bases and J dropped 6; count of bases not matched to a gene: 6. CDR3 DNA sequence: TGTGCCAGCAGCCCATTTGGACTAGCGGGGGGCGAGCAGTACTTC. This gives the protein CASSPFGLAGGEQYF. The full variable domain, with the rest looked up from reference TRBV5-4 and TRBJ2-7, is ETGVTQSPTHLIKTRGQQVTLRCSSQSGHNTVSWYQQALGQGPQFIFQYYREEENGRGNFPPRFSGLQFPNYSSELNVNALELDDSALYLCASSPFGLAGGEQYFGPGTRLTVT.